A selection of T cell receptor beta chains follows, all from one sample in a study of shared clonotypes between healthy human individuals. Data came from immunoSEQ multiplex PCR; TCRdb stores just in-frame clones and leaves some out. Of 550,000 to 600,000 clones in the sample, roughly 98% were seen once. What was sequenced was naive CD8+ T cells sorted from blood. The receptor source for this set is a man aged 25-45 years in good health. Each CDR3 is given with its conserved first and last residue. A D gene is named only where the DNA matches it firmly. Clone size is shown for a subset of rows, as once, few, many or a class of expanded clone.

d_call: NA
v_call: TRBV5-5
j_call: TRBJ1-4
clone_size: NA
cdr3_nt: TGTGCCAGCAGCTTGGGGCCCGGAAATGAAAAACTGTTTTTT
cdr3_aa: CASSLGPGNEKLFF

d_call: NA
v_call: TRBV29-1
j_call: TRBJ2-1
clone_size: NA
cdr3_nt: TGCAGCGTTGACGGTGGGCGTGAGCAGTTCTTC
cdr3_aa: CSVDGGREQFF

d_call: NA
v_call: TRBV7-9
j_call: TRBJ2-1
clone_size: once
cdr3_nt: TGTGCCAGCCGCAATACCAACGGCGCCTCCTACAATGAGCAGTTCTTC
cdr3_aa: CASRNTNGASYNEQFF

d_call: NA
v_call: TRBV7-2
j_call: TRBJ2-6
clone_size: NA
cdr3_nt: TGTGCCAGCAGCTTAGACGACGCTGGGGCCAACGTCCTGACTTTC
cdr3_aa: CASSLDDAGANVLTF

d_call: TRBD1
v_call: TRBV10-3
j_call: TRBJ2-7
clone_size: NA
cdr3_nt: TGTGCCATCAGTGGTCCCAAGTTAGGACAGGGCGAGGTCTACGAGCAGTACTTC
cdr3_aa: CAISGPKLGQGEVYEQYF

d_call: NA
v_call: TRBV7-9
j_call: TRBJ2-7
clone_size: NA
cdr3_nt: TGTGCCAGCAGCTTAGCTGGAGGTGGGACCTACGAGCAGTACTTC
cdr3_aa: CASSLAGGGTYEQYF

d_call: TRBD1
v_call: TRBV27
j_call: TRBJ2-7
clone_size: NA
cdr3_nt: TGTGCCAGCAGTAGACGGGACAGGCCCCTTTTGTACGAGCAGTACTTC
cdr3_aa: CASSRRDRPLLYEQYF

d_call: TRBD2
v_call: TRBV5-8
j_call: TRBJ2-1
clone_size: NA
cdr3_nt: TGTGCCAGCAGCCTCCCGGGGACTAGGGGCAATGAGCAGTTCTTC
cdr3_aa: CASSLPGTRGNEQFF

d_call: TRBD1
v_call: TRBV11-2
j_call: TRBJ1-1
clone_size: NA
cdr3_nt: TGTGCCAGCAGCTTGGGACAGGGGGGGCTAATGAACACTGAAGCTTTCTTT
cdr3_aa: CASSLGQGGLMNTEAFF

d_call: NA
v_call: TRBV29-1
j_call: TRBJ1-1
clone_size: NA
cdr3_nt: TGCAGCGTTGCCGTGGGCGGCTACACTGAAGCTTTCTTT
cdr3_aa: CSVAVGGYTEAFF

d_call: NA
v_call: TRBV5-4
j_call: TRBJ2-6
clone_size: NA
cdr3_nt: TGTGCCAGCAAATATCAGGGGGGTAGCTCTGGGGCCAACGTCCTGACTTTC
cdr3_aa: CASKYQGGSSGANVLTF

d_call: NA
v_call: TRBV29-1
j_call: TRBJ2-2
clone_size: NA
cdr3_nt: TGCAGCGTTGCACCCACCGGGGAGCTGTTTTTT
cdr3_aa: CSVAPTGELFF

d_call: NA
v_call: TRBV7-6
j_call: TRBJ2-3
clone_size: NA
cdr3_nt: TGTGCCAGCGCGTCCAGGCCCTACACAGATACGCAGTATTTT
cdr3_aa: CASASRPYTDTQYF

d_call: TRBD1
v_call: TRBV7-9
j_call: TRBJ2-7
clone_size: NA
cdr3_nt: TGTGCCAGCAGCTCTCCGGGACAGGGGATGCAGCGGGCAGCCTACGAGCAGTACTTC
cdr3_aa: CASSSPGQGMQRAAYEQYF

d_call: TRBD2
v_call: TRBV11-2
j_call: TRBJ2-3
clone_size: once
cdr3_nt: TGTGCCAGCAGCTTATATGGCGGGAGGACAGATACGCAGTATTTT
cdr3_aa: CASSLYGGRTDTQYF

d_call: NA
v_call: TRBV4-1
j_call: TRBJ1-5
clone_size: NA
cdr3_nt: TGCGCCAGCAGCCAAGATCCGGTCTCGGTCCAGCCCCAGCATTTT
cdr3_aa: CASSQDPVSVQPQHF

d_call: NA
v_call: TRBV7-2
j_call: TRBJ1-2
clone_size: NA
cdr3_nt: TGTGCCAGCAGCTCGTTTCCAGGGGATGGCTACACCTTC
cdr3_aa: CASSSFPGDGYTF

d_call: NA
v_call: TRBV5-6
j_call: TRBJ2-7
clone_size: NA
cdr3_nt: TGTGCCAGCAGAACCGGGACAAATTACGAGCAGTACTTC
cdr3_aa: CASRTGTNYEQYF

d_call: TRBD1
v_call: TRBV2
j_call: TRBJ2-7
clone_size: NA
cdr3_nt: TGTGCCAGCAGACCACAGGGGGCGCGTACCTACGAGCAGTACTTC
cdr3_aa: CASRPQGARTYEQYF

d_call: NA
v_call: TRBV11-2
j_call: TRBJ1-1
clone_size: NA
cdr3_nt: TGTGCCAGCAGCTTTGGACCAGGGAGCACTGAAGCTTTCTTT
cdr3_aa: CASSFGPGSTEAFF

d_call: TRBD1
v_call: TRBV6-5
j_call: TRBJ1-1
clone_size: NA
cdr3_nt: TGTGCCAGCAGGCTAACAGGGGGCCTCTACACTGAAGCTTTCTTT
cdr3_aa: CASRLTGGLYTEAFF

d_call: TRBD1
v_call: TRBV5-1
j_call: TRBJ2-6
clone_size: NA
cdr3_nt: TGCGCCAGCAGCTCGCCGGGACAGGGAACATCAGGGGCCAACGTCCTGACTTTC
cdr3_aa: CASSSPGQGTSGANVLTF

d_call: NA
v_call: TRBV5-4
j_call: TRBJ2-2
clone_size: NA
cdr3_nt: TGTGCCAGCAGCTTGGCCCCCGGGGAGCTGTTTTTT
cdr3_aa: CASSLAPGELFF

d_call: NA
v_call: TRBV12-1
j_call: TRBJ2-3
clone_size: NA
cdr3_nt: TGTGCCAGCAGCTTTGCTGGCCTCGGGTTCCGGGATACGCAGTATTTT
cdr3_aa: CASSFAGLGFRDTQYF

d_call: NA
v_call: TRBV7-9
j_call: TRBJ1-1
clone_size: once
cdr3_nt: TGTGCCAGCAGCTTAGGTCTGGTCGAAGCTTTCTTT
cdr3_aa: CASSLGLVEAFF

d_call: TRBD2
v_call: TRBV13
j_call: TRBJ2-1
clone_size: NA
cdr3_nt: TGTGCCAGCAGCTCCGCGGGGGTCAATGAGCAGTTCTTC
cdr3_aa: CASSSAGVNEQFF

d_call: TRBD2
v_call: TRBV6-1
j_call: TRBJ2-7
clone_size: NA
cdr3_nt: TGTGCCAGCAGTGGTAGCGGGAGGTCCGAGCAGTACTTC
cdr3_aa: CASSGSGRSEQYF

d_call: NA
v_call: TRBV7-9
j_call: TRBJ1-1
clone_size: NA
cdr3_nt: TGTGCCAGCAGCTTAGGCGGATCGGAGTACACTGAAGCTTTCTTT
cdr3_aa: CASSLGGSEYTEAFF

d_call: NA
v_call: TRBV7-9
j_call: TRBJ1-1
clone_size: NA
cdr3_nt: TGTGCCAGCAGCCCTCGTGAAGTGCCGAACACTGAAGCTTTCTTT
cdr3_aa: CASSPREVPNTEAFF

d_call: TRBD2
v_call: TRBV27
j_call: TRBJ2-1
clone_size: NA
cdr3_nt: TGTGCCAGCAGTAGCTACCTTGGCGGGAGGGCTGTCAATGAGCAGTTCTTC
cdr3_aa: CASSSYLGGRAVNEQFF

d_call: NA
v_call: TRBV9
j_call: TRBJ1-1
clone_size: NA
cdr3_nt: TGTGCCAGCAGCGTAGGGGCGGAGGCGGTTGAAGCTTTCTTT
cdr3_aa: CASSVGAEAVEAFF

d_call: NA
v_call: TRBV2
j_call: TRBJ2-5
clone_size: NA
cdr3_nt: TGTGCCAGCAGTGACCCCCGGGCCAGCTGGGAGACCCAGTACTTC
cdr3_aa: CASSDPRASWETQYF

d_call: NA
v_call: TRBV27
j_call: TRBJ2-7
clone_size: NA
cdr3_nt: TGTGCCAGCAGTTTATCGACGTCCGTCAGCTCCTACGAGCAGTACTTC
cdr3_aa: CASSLSTSVSSYEQYF

d_call: NA
v_call: TRBV19
j_call: TRBJ2-7
clone_size: NA
cdr3_nt: TGTGCCAGTAGTATCTCAACCGGGGCCTATTACGAGCAGTACTTC
cdr3_aa: CASSISTGAYYEQYF

d_call: TRBD1
v_call: TRBV7-2
j_call: TRBJ2-7
clone_size: NA
cdr3_nt: TGTGCCAGCGGAGAACCGGGACAGGGTTCCTACGAGCAGTACTTC
cdr3_aa: CASGEPGQGSYEQYF

d_call: TRBD2
v_call: TRBV19
j_call: TRBJ2-7
clone_size: NA
cdr3_nt: TGTGCCAGTAGTATCGCGGCTAGCGGGACCTCCTACGAGCAGTACTTC
cdr3_aa: CASSIAASGTSYEQYF

d_call: NA
v_call: TRBV28
j_call: TRBJ1-1
clone_size: NA
cdr3_nt: TGTGCCAGCAGTTTCTCTACCGGGGGGAACACTGAAGCTTTCTTT
cdr3_aa: CASSFSTGGNTEAFF

d_call: TRBD1
v_call: TRBV15
j_call: TRBJ2-6
clone_size: NA
cdr3_nt: TGTGCCACCAGCAGAGACGGGACAGGGGGCTCTGGGGCCAACGTCCTGACTTTC
cdr3_aa: CATSRDGTGGSGANVLTF

d_call: TRBD1
v_call: TRBV6-6
j_call: TRBJ2-2
clone_size: NA
cdr3_nt: TGTGCCAGCAGTAGAAGACAGGGGGCGAAGGGCGGGGAGCTGTTTTTT
cdr3_aa: CASSRRQGAKGGELFF

d_call: NA
v_call: TRBV15
j_call: TRBJ2-7
clone_size: NA
cdr3_nt: TGTGCCACCGGGGAGACTGGGGACGAGCAGTACTTC
cdr3_aa: CATGETGDEQYF

d_call: NA
v_call: TRBV6-6
j_call: TRBJ2-2
clone_size: once
cdr3_nt: TGTGCCAGCAGGGGAAAAGCTCAGGGGAACACCGGGGAGCTGTTTTTT
cdr3_aa: CASRGKAQGNTGELFF

d_call: NA
v_call: TRBV7-9
j_call: TRBJ2-1
clone_size: once
cdr3_nt: TGTGCCAGCAGCTTAACCATCAACAATGAGCAGTTCTTC
cdr3_aa: CASSLTINNEQFF

d_call: TRBD1
v_call: TRBV7-2
j_call: TRBJ1-1
clone_size: NA
cdr3_nt: TGTGCCAGCAGCGGAAGCAGGGGGCTCACTGAAGCTTTCTTT
cdr3_aa: CASSGSRGLTEAFF

d_call: NA
v_call: TRBV7-9
j_call: TRBJ2-7
clone_size: NA
cdr3_nt: TGTGCCAGCAGCTTGGAGACCTACGAGCAGTACTTC
cdr3_aa: CASSLETYEQYF

d_call: NA
v_call: TRBV27
j_call: TRBJ1-1
clone_size: NA
cdr3_nt: TGTGCCAGCAGTTTTATCGGTTTGACACCGAACACTGAAGCTTTCTTT
cdr3_aa: CASSFIGLTPNTEAFF

d_call: NA
v_call: TRBV2
j_call: TRBJ1-1
clone_size: NA
cdr3_nt: TGTGCCATCCGGGACACGTCGAACACTGAAGCTTTCTTT
cdr3_aa: CAIRDTSNTEAFF

d_call: TRBD2
v_call: TRBV14
j_call: TRBJ2-1
clone_size: NA
cdr3_nt: TGTGCCAGCAGCCCGTTTACTAGCGGCTCCTACAATGAGCAGTTCTTC
cdr3_aa: CASSPFTSGSYNEQFF

d_call: TRBD1
v_call: TRBV6-5
j_call: TRBJ1-5
clone_size: few
cdr3_nt: TGTGCCAGCAGTAGCGGGACAGGGTATCAGCCCCAGCATTTT
cdr3_aa: CASSSGTGYQPQHF

d_call: NA
v_call: TRBV19
j_call: TRBJ2-7
clone_size: NA
cdr3_nt: TGTGCCAGTAGTACAGAGGGCCTGACCTACGAGCAGTACTTC
cdr3_aa: CASSTEGLTYEQYF

d_call: NA
v_call: TRBV10-3
j_call: TRBJ1-1
clone_size: NA
cdr3_nt: TGTGCCACCCTAGCTAGGATGTTGGTGTGGGGGGACACTGAAGCTTTCTTT
cdr3_aa: CATLARMLVWGDTEAFF

d_call: NA
v_call: TRBV29-1
j_call: TRBJ2-6
clone_size: NA
cdr3_nt: TGCAGCGTTGTGTTCTTCTCTGGGGCCAACGTCCTGACTTTC
cdr3_aa: CSVVFFSGANVLTF

d_call: NA
v_call: TRBV10-2
j_call: TRBJ2-2
clone_size: NA
cdr3_nt: TGCGCCCGACAGGAGAACACCGGGGAGCTGTTTTTT
cdr3_aa: CARQENTGELFF

d_call: TRBD2
v_call: TRBV7-9
j_call: TRBJ2-2
clone_size: NA
cdr3_nt: TGTGCCAGCAGCCCACTAGCGGGAGGGAACACCGGGGAGCTGTTTTTT
cdr3_aa: CASSPLAGGNTGELFF

d_call: NA
v_call: TRBV7-9
j_call: TRBJ1-4
clone_size: NA
cdr3_nt: TGTGCCAGCAGCTTAGTTGACAGTTCAACTAATGAAAAACTGTTTTTT
cdr3_aa: CASSLVDSSTNEKLFF